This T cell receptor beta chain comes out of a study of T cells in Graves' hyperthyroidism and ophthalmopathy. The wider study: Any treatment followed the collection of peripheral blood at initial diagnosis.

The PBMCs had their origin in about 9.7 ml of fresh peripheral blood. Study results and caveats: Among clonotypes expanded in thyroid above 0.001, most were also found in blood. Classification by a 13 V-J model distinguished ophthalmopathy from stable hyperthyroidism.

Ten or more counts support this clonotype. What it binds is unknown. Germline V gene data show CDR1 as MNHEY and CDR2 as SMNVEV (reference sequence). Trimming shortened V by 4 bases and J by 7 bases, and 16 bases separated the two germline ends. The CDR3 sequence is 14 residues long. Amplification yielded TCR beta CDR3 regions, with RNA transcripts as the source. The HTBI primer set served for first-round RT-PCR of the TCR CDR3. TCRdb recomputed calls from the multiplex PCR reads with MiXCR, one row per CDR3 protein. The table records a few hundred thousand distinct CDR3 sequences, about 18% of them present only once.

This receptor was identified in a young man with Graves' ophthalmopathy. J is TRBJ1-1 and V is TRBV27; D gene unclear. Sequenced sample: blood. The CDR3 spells CASSSRGISIEAFF. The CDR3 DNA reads TGTGCCAGCAGTTCGAGAGGGATAAGTATTGAAGCTTTCTTT.